Only a few counts were recorded for the clone carrying this TCR beta chain. The sample is drawn from a study of identical twins. Through template switching, a universal primer site was introduced, and the cDNA contained unique molecular identifiers. In TCRdb, the 5' RACE reads were re-called with MiXCR into one record per CDR3 protein. The table shows approximately 670,000 distinct CDR3 sequences, with 5.5% to 7.5% occurring only once. V shed 6 bases and J shed 6 bases, with 12 bases lying between them. The germline V gene has CDR1 SGHAT and CDR2 FQNNGV. CDR3 length: 12 amino acids. The rearrangement joins TRBV11-2 to TRBJ2-7; no reliable D call. What was sequenced was naive T cells sorted from blood. The clonotype comes from a man between 18 and 35 years old in good health. The CDR3 here is CASRSGGLEQYF. The CDR3, as DNA: TGTGCCAGCAGAAGTGGTGGGCTCGAGCAGTACTTC.